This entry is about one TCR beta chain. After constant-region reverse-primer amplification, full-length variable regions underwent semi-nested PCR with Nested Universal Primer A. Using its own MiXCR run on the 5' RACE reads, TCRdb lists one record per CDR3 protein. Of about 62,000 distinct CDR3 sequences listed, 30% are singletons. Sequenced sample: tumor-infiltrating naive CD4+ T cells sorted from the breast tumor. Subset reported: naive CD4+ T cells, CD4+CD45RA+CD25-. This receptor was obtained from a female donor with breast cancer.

CDR3 sequence reads: CAISEKGAPTGELFF. The CDR3 coding sequence is TGTGCCATCAGTGAGAAGGGGGCGCCGACCGGGGAGCTGTTTTTT. This chain joins TRBV10-3 and TRBJ2-2; TRBD1 matches at 7 bases. V lost 2 bases and J lost 5; bases outside the gene matches: 5. CDR1 and CDR2 (germline): ENHRY, SYGVKD. The CDR3 runs to 15 residues.